The rows below give T cell receptor beta chains drawn from one sample of a study of blood T cell repertoires in COVID-19. Repertoires were generated with immunoSEQ multiplex PCR, while TCRdb's copy carries only in-frame clones and drops some. The profile shows roughly 76,000 clones, more than 75% of them singletons. Material: peripheral blood. These receptors all come from a man aged 50-60 years with acute or convalescent COVID-19. The CDR3 runs from the conserved cysteine through the conserved F or W. Fields, in order: J gene, V gene, clone size, D gene, CDR3 protein, CDR3 DNA. The D gene is left open where the match is weak. Clone size, where shown, is once, few, many, or a class for clones that have expanded.

TRBJ1-5,TRBV6-2/TRBV6-3,.,TRBD1,CASSPDRAKRNQPQHF,TGTGCCAGCAGCCCTGACAGGGCCAAGAGAAATCAGCCCCAGCATTTT
TRBJ2-5,TRBV10-3,.,TRBD1,CAISEGQDQETQYF,TGTGCCATCAGTGAAGGACAGGACCAAGAGACCCAGTACTTC
TRBJ2-7,TRBV28,few,.,CASTGGIYEQYF,TGTGCCAGCACCGGGGGTATCTACGAGCAGTACTTC
TRBJ2-2,TRBV4-2,once,.,CASTLRGRRNTGELFF,TGTGCCAGCACCCTTAGGGGTAGACGCAACACCGGGGAGCTGTTTTTT
TRBJ2-3,TRBV7-9,.,TRBD2,CASSKKGGGADTQYF,TGTGCCAGCAGCAAGAAGGGCGGGGGTGCAGATACGCAGTATTTT
TRBJ2-7,TRBV2,few,TRBD1,CASSMDRGLNEQYF,TGTGCCAGCAGCATGGACAGGGGGCTTAACGAGCAGTACTTC
TRBJ2-1,TRBV7-9,.,TRBD2,CASSLKLASPNEQFF,TGTGCCAGCAGCCTAAAACTAGCGTCACCGAATGAGCAGTTCTTC
TRBJ2-7,TRBV11-2,.,TRBD2,CASSLVAGGQYEQYF,TGTGCCAGCAGCTTAGTAGCGGGAGGGCAGTACGAGCAGTACTTC
TRBJ1-5,TRBV5-1,.,TRBD1,CASSLTGGSNQPQHF,TGCGCCAGCAGCTTGACAGGGGGAAGCAATCAGCCCCAGCATTTT
TRBJ1-6,TRBV27,.,TRBD1,CASSARTGTSPLHF,TGTGCCAGCAGTGCCAGGACAGGTACTTCACCCCTCCACTTT
TRBJ1-6,TRBV6-5,.,.,CASKQGGSPLHF,TGTGCCAGCAAGCAGGGAGGATCACCCCTCCACTTT
TRBJ2-1,TRBV11-2,.,TRBD1,CASSWDRYNEQFF,TGTGCCAGCAGCTGGGACAGATACAATGAGCAGTTCTTC
TRBJ2-7,TRBV30,.,.,CAWSVIRGNEQYF,TGTGCCTGGAGTGTAATCCGGGGGAACGAGCAGTACTTC
TRBJ2-6,TRBV27,.,.,CASSRPGSVGANVLTF,TGTGCCAGCAGCCGACCCGGGAGTGTCGGGGCCAACGTCCTGACTTTC
TRBJ2-7,TRBV29-1,.,TRBD2,CSVASGTNYEQYF,TGCAGCGTCGCATCCGGGACTAACTACGAGCAGTACTTC
TRBJ2-1,TRBV11-2,.,TRBD1,CASSFSGTVHNEQFF,TGTGCCAGCAGCTTTTCGGGGACAGTGCACAATGAGCAGTTCTTC
TRBJ1-1,TRBV10-3,.,TRBD1,CAISDDRVNTEAFF,TGTGCCATCAGTGATGACAGGGTGAACACTGAAGCTTTCTTT
TRBJ2-7,TRBV5-1,.,TRBD2,CASGASGRAEQYF,TGCGCCAGCGGGGCCAGCGGGAGGGCCGAGCAGTACTTC
TRBJ2-1,TRBV27,once,TRBD2,CASSYLTSGRAGEQFF,TGTGCCAGCAGTTACTTAACTAGCGGGAGGGCGGGTGAGCAGTTCTTC
TRBJ1-6,TRBV28,.,.,CASSLHREYNSPLHF,TGTGCCAGCAGCCTCCACCGGGAGTATAATTCACCCCTCCACTTT
TRBJ2-1,TRBV18,.,.,CASSQEPGKNNEQFF,TGTGCCAGCTCACAGGAACCGGGGAAAAACAATGAGCAGTTCTTC
TRBJ2-1,TRBV5-5,.,TRBD1,CASSLWDRASGEQFF,TGTGCCAGCAGTCTCTGGGACAGAGCTTCCGGGGAGCAGTTCTTC
TRBJ1-2,TRBV4-2,.,.,CASSQDNTWYSLSYGYTF,TGTGCCAGCAGCCAAGATAATACTTGGTACAGCCTCTCCTATGGCTACACCTTC
TRBJ2-2,TRBV10-3,once,.,CAISAPPIAPSNTGELFF,TGTGCCATCAGTGCCCCCCCAATAGCGCCATCGAACACCGGGGAGCTGTTTTTT
TRBJ2-1,TRBV5-4,.,TRBD1,CASSLQTGVNEQFF,TGTGCCAGCAGCCTCCAGACAGGGGTGAATGAGCAGTTCTTC
TRBJ2-3,TRBV19,.,.,CASSRQSPDTQYF,TGTGCCAGTAGTCGACAGTCACCAGATACGCAGTATTTT
TRBJ1-2,TRBV28,.,.,CASSFRTFNYGYTF,TGTGCCAGCAGTTTCAGGACTTTTAACTATGGCTACACCTTC
TRBJ1-1,TRBV18,.,.,CASSPPRERMNTEAFF,TGTGCCAGCTCACCCCCGCGTGAGCGTATGAACACTGAAGCTTTCTTT
TRBJ1-4,TRBV30,few,TRBD1,CAWSPRLLRDRGHTTNEKLFF,TGTGCCTGGAGCCCTCGTTTACTCCGGGACAGGGGACATACAACTAATGAAAAACTGTTTTTT